This TCR beta chain derives from a study of beta chain features in type 1 diabetes. The study reverse transcribed the entire isolated RNA, so it sequenced expressed TCRB transcripts. Naive, central memory and regulatory T cell samples yielded a few million reads on average. Sequencing was performed with immunoSEQ multiplex PCR; in TCRdb, only in-frame clones are kept and a portion is missing. This table has over 700,000 clones, 15% to 20% appearing once. Whole-study results and caveats: Relative to healthy donors, patients appeared to have naive, central memory and Treg TCRB repertoires that were more similar. Cells with high TCR expression could be over-represented by cDNA sequencing.

CDR3 size: 13 residues. V was clipped by 3 bases and J by 1 base, with 3 bases between them. Germline loops: CDR1 MGHRA, CDR2 YSYEKL. This clone came up a few times. Its specificity is unknown. The chain carries TRBV4-1 and TRBJ2-2; D not certain. The specimen sequenced was naive CD4+ T cells from blood. The origin of this receptor is a young woman in good health. The CDR3: CASSHVNTGELFF. In DNA, the CDR3 is TGCGCCAGCAGCCACGTGAACACCGGGGAGCTGTTTTTT.